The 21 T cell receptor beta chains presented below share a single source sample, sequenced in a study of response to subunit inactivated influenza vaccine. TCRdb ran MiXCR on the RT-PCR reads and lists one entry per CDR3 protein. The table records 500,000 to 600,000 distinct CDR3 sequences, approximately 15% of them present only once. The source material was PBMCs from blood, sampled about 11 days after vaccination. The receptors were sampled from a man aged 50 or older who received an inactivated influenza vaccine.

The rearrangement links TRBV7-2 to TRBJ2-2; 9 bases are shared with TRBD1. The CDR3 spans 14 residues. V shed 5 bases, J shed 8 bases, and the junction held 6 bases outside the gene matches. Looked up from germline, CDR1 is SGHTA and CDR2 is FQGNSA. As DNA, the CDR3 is TGTGCCAGCAGCCGGGACAGGGCTTCAGGGGAGCTGTTTTTT. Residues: CASSRDRASGELFF.

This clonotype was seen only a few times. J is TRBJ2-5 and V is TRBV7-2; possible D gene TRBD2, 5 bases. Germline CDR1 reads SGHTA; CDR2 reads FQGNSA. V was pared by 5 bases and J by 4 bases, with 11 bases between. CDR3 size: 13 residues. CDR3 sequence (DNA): TGTGCCAGCAGCCCGGGGTGGAGAGAGACCCAGTACTTC. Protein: CASSPGWRETQYF.

The CDR3 DNA reads TGTGCCAGCAGCTCGTCCGGGACCAATTACGATCAGCAGTACTTC. Amino acid sequence: CASSSSGTNYDQQYF. V and J are TRBV7-6 and TRBJ2-7, with D perhaps given as TRBD1 or TRBD2 (5 bases each). Germline V gene sequence: CDR1 SGHVS, CDR2 FNYEAQ. The CDR3 runs to 15 residues. V was trimmed by 4 bases and J by 8 bases, leaving 21 bases between them.

The CDR3 loop is CASSFSGLAKYEQYF. Here the CDR3 DNA reads TGTGCCAGCAGTTTTAGCGGACTAGCGAAATACGAGCAGTACTTC. The V and J genes are TRBV28 and TRBJ2-7; 9 positions match TRBD2. Germline CDR1 MDHEN, CDR2 SYDVKM. V gave up 3 bases and J gave up 4 bases; unmatched junction bases: 7. CDR3 length: 15 amino acids. Complete variable domain (other parts from reference TRBV28 and TRBJ2-7): DVKVTQSSRYLVKRTGEKVFLECVQDMDHENMFWYRQDPGLGLRLIYFSYDVKMKEKGDIPEGYSVSREKKERFSLILESASTNQTSMYLCASSFSGLAKYEQYFGPGTRLTVT.

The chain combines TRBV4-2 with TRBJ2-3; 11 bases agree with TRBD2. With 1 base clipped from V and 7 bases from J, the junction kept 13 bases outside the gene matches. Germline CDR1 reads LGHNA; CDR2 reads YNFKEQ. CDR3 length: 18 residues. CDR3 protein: CASSQVSGTSGGQNTQYF. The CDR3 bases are TGTGCCAGCAGCCAAGTCTCCGGTACTAGCGGGGGCCAGAATACGCAGTATTTT.

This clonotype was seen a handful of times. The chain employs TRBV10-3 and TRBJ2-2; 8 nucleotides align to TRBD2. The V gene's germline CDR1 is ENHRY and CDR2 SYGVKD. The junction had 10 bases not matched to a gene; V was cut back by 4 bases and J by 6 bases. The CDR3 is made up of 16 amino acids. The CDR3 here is CAISGRGGSGSGELFF. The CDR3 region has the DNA TGTGCCATCAGTGGACGGGGGGGCTCCGGCTCCGGGGAGCTGTTTTTT.

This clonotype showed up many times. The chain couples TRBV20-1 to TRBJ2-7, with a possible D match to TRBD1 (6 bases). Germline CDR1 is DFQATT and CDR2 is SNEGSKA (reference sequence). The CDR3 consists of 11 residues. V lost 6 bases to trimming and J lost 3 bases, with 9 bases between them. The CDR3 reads CSARQDYEQYF. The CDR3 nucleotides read TGCAGTGCCCGACAGGACTACGAGCAGTACTTC.

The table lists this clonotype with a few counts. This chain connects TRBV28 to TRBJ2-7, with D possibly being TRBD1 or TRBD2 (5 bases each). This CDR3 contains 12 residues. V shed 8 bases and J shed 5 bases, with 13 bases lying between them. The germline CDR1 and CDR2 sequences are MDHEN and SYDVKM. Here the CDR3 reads CASVGLGHEQYF. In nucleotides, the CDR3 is TGTGCCAGCGTCGGGTTGGGACACGAGCAGTACTTC.

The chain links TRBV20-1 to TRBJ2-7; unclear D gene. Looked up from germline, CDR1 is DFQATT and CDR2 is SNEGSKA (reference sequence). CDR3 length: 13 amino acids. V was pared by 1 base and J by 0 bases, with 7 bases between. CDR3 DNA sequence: TGCAGTGCTAGAGTAATGGGCTCCTACGAGCAGTACTTC. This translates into CSARVMGSYEQYF.

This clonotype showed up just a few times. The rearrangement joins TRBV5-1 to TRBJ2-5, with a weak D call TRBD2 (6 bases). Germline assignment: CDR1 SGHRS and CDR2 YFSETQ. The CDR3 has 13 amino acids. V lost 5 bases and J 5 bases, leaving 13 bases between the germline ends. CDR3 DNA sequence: TGCGCCAGCAGTCAACTCCGGGGGGAGACCCAGTACTTC. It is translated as CASSQLRGETQYF.

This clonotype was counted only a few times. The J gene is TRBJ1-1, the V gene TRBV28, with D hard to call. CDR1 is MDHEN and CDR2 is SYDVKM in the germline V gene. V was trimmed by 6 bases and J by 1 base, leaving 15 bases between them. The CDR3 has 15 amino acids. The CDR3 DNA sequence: TGTGCCAGCAGCCCCCTCCGGGCCAAGAACACTGAAGCTTTCTTT. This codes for CASSPLRAKNTEAFF.

The CDR3 DNA sequence: TGTGCCAGCAGTTTGGGACTCTTAGAGAACACCGGGGAGCTGTTTTTT. Encoded protein: CASSLGLLENTGELFF. The chain employs TRBV12-3 or TRBV12-4 and TRBJ2-2; perhaps TRBD2 as D (6 bases). This CDR3 has 16 amino acids. The V end lost 3 bases, the J end lost 1 base, and 12 bases lay between the germline ends.

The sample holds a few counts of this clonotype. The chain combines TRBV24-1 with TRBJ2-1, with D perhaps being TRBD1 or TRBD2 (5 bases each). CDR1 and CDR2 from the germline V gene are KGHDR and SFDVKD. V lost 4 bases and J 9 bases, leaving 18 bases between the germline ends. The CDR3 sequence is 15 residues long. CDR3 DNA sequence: TGTGCCACCAGTGACCCCGGACACATCGAGGGTGAGCAGTTCTTC. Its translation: CATSDPGHIEGEQFF.

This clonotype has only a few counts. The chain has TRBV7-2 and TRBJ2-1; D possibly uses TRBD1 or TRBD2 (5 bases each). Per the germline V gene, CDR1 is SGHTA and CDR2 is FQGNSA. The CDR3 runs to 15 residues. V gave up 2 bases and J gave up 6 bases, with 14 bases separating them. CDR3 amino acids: CASSLRGGRTNEQFF. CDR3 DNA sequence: TGTGCCAGCAGCTTACGGGGCGGCCGAACCAATGAGCAGTTCTTC.

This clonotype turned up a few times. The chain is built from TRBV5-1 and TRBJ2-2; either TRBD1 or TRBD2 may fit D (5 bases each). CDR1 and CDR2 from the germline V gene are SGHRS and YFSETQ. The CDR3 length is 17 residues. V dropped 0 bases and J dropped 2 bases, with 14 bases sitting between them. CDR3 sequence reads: CASSLGPRDGNTGELFF. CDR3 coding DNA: TGCGCCAGCAGCTTGGGCCCAAGGGACGGAAACACCGGGGAGCTGTTTTTT.

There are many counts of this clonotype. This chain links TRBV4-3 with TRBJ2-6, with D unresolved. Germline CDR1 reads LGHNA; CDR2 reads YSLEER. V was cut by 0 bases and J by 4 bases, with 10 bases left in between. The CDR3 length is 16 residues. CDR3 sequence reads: CASSQDKGVGANVLTF. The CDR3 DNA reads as TGCGCCAGCAGCCAAGATAAGGGTGTGGGGGCCAACGTCCTGACTTTC.

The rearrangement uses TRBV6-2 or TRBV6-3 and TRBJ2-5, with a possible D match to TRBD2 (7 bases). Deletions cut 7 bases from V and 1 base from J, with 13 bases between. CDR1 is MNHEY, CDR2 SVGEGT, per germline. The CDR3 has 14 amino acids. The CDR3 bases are TGTGCCAGCACCAAAGGGGGGGCCCAAGAGACCCAGTACTTC. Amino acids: CASTKGGAQETQYF.

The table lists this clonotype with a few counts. The CDR3 coding sequence is TGCGCCAGCAGAAGAACCGGGACAGTTGTCCACGAGCAGTACTTC. Protein sequence: CASRRTGTVVHEQYF. J is TRBJ2-7 and V is TRBV5-1; 7 nucleotides align to TRBD1. Germline V gene sequence: CDR1 SGHRS, CDR2 YFSETQ. This CDR3 spans 15 amino acids. The V gene end was trimmed by 5 bases and the J gene end by 5 bases; junction bases not matched to a gene: 13.

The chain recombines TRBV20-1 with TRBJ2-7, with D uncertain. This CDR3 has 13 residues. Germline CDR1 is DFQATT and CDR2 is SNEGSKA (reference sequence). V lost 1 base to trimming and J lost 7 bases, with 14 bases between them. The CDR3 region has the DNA TGCAGTGCTAGAGGGGTCTACCTCGGAGAGCAGTACTTC. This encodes CSARGVYLGEQYF.

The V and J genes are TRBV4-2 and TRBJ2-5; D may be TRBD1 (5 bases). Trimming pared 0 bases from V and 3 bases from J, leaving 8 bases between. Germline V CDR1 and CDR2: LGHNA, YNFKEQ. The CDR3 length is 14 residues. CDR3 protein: CASSQDPREETQYF. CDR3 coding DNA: TGTGCCAGCAGCCAAGACCCCAGGGAAGAGACCCAGTACTTC.

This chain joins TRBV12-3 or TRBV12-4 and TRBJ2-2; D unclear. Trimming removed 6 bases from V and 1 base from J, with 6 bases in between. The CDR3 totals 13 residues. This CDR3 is CASSTMNTGELFF. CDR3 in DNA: TGTGCCAGCAGCACCATGAACACCGGGGAGCTGTTTTTT.